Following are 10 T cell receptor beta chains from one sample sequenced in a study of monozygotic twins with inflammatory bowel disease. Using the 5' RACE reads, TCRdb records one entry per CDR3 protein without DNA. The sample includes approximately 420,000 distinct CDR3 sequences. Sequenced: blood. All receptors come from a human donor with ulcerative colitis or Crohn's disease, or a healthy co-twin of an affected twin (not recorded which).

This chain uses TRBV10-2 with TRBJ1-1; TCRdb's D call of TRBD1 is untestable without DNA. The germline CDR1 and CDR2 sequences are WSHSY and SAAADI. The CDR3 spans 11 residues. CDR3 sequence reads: CASTAQGEAFF.

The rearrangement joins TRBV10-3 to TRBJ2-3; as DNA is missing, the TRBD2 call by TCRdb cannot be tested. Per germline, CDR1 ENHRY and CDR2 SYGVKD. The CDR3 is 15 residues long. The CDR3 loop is CAIGSGRANTDTQYF.

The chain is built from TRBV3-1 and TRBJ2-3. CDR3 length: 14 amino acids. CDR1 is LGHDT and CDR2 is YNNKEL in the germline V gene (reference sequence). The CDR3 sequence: CASSTDLAGDTQYF.

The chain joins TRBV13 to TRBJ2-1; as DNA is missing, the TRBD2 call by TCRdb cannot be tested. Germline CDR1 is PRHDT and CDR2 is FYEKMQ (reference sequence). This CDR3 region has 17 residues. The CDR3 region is CASSPRLAGGQGNEQFF.

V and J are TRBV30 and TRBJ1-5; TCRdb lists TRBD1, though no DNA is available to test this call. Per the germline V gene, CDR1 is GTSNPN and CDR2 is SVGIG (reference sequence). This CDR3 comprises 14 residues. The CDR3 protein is CAWSRDTANQPQHF. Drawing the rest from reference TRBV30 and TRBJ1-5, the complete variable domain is SQTIHQWPATLVQPVGSPLSLECTVEGTSNPNLYWYRQAAGRGLQLLFYSVGIGQISSEVPQNLSASRPQDRQFILSSKKLLLSDSGFYLCAWSRDTANQPQHFGDGTRLSIL.

The CDR3: CASSLAPRDRTDTQYF. The rearrangement links TRBV7-6 to TRBJ2-3; no DNA is available, so the TRBD1 call from TCRdb remains unchecked. Germline CDR1 is SGHVS and CDR2 is FNYEAQ. The CDR3 extends over 16 amino acids.

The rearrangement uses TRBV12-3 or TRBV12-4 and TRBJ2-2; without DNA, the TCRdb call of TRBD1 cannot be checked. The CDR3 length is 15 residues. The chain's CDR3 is CASRHGQTNTGELFF.

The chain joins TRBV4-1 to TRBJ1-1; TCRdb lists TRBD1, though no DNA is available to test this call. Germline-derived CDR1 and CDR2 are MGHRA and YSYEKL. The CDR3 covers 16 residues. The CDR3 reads CASSQDRVRGRAEAFF.

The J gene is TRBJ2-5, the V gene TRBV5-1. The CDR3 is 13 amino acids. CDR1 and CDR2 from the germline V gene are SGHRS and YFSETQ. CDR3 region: CASSLHGFETQYF.

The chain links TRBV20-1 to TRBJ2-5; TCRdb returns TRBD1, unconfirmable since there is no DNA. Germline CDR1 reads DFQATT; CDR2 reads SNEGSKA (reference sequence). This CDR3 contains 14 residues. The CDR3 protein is CSAPLELIQETQYF.